One sample yielded the 29 T cell receptor beta chains listed below, sequenced in a study of molecular identifiers for immune sequencing clone quantification. TCRdb passed the PCR reads through MiXCR, listing each CDR3 protein once. The table has 85,000 to 100,000 distinct CDR3 sequences, 21% seen once. The sample taken for sequencing was naive CD8+ T cells from blood, with Jurkat cell RNA spiked in. Stated subset: FACS-sorted CD8+CD4-CCR7+CD45RA+ naive T cells. The receptors here all came from a human donor in good health. Some libraries in this study had Jurkat cell RNA spiked in.

This clonotype has a handful of counts. The genes are TRBV7-9 and TRBJ2-1; 8 bases line up with TRBD2. Per the germline V gene, CDR1 is SEHNR and CDR2 is FQNEAQ (reference sequence). This CDR3 region has 16 residues. The V segment lost 2 bases and the J segment 6 bases; nucleotides outside the gene matches: 9. The CDR3 coding sequence is TGTGCCAGCAGCTTACTGGACGTCGGGACTAGCAATGAGCAGTTCTTC. It codes for CASSLLDVGTSNEQFF.

This clonotype showed up many times. This chain joins TRBV7-3 and TRBJ2-1, with D unclear. Trimming stripped 2 bases from V and 6 bases from J, with 14 bases between. CDR3 length: 15 amino acids. The germline V gene encodes CDR1 SGHTA and CDR2 FQGTGA. The CDR3: CASSLQGLPGNEQFF. As DNA, the CDR3 is TGTGCCAGCAGCTTACAAGGGTTACCTGGCAATGAGCAGTTCTTC.

Many counts were recorded for this clonotype. The rearrangement uses TRBV3-1 and TRBJ1-1; D is unclear. The CDR3 spans 15 residues. The germline V gene encodes CDR1 LGHDT and CDR2 YNNKEL (reference sequence). The V end was cut by 4 bases, the J end by 6 bases, with 18 bases between. The CDR3 protein is CASSPPVSGYAEAFF. The CDR3 DNA follows: TGTGCCAGCAGCCCTCCGGTTTCGGGATATGCTGAAGCTTTCTTT.

Comment on this clonotype: A much bigger clone sits one base away, suggesting this may be a read error. V is TRBV15 and J is TRBJ2-1, with D possibly TRBD2 on 6 matching bases. Germline CDR1 is LNHNV and CDR2 is YYDKDF (reference sequence). This CDR3 region has 13 residues. Trimming left V 3 bases short and J 10 bases short, with 13 bases between. The CDR3 DNA sequence: TGTGCCACCAGCAGCGGGGGAATGGTAGAGCAGTTCTTC. It codes for CATSSGGMVEQFF.

Comments on this clonotype: A read error may produce the germline difference seen at one junction end. The rearrangement joins TRBV27 to TRBJ2-3, with unresolved D. CDR1 and CDR2 from the germline V gene are MNHEY and SMNVEV (reference sequence). This CDR3 contains 17 residues. CDR3 protein: CASSLSIGSLGTDAQYF. DNA for the CDR3: TGTGCCAGCAGCTTATCGATCGGTAGCTTGGGCACAGATGCGCAGTATTTT.

This clonotype has ten or more counts. The rearrangement uses TRBV20-1 and TRBJ2-7; D possibly uses TRBD1 or TRBD2 (7 bases each). This CDR3 has 15 residues. Trimming took 3 bases from V and 4 from J, leaving 19 bases between them. From germline, CDR1 is DFQATT and CDR2 SNEGSKA (reference sequence). The CDR3 DNA follows: TGCAGTGCTAGCCCCCAGGGGGGGGGGAGGTACGAGCAGTACTTC. Its protein is CSASPQGGGRYEQYF.

The chain carries TRBV7-9 and TRBJ1-2; D may be TRBD1 (5 bases). CDR1 and CDR2 from the germline V gene are SEHNR and FQNEAQ (reference sequence). V shed 8 bases and J shed 3 bases, with 13 bases lying between them. The CDR3 spans 13 residues. The CDR3: CASAVGTDYGYTF. In DNA form, the CDR3 reads TGTGCCAGCGCAGTCGGGACGGACTATGGCTACACCTTC.

A word on this clonotype: This may be a read error: a much more frequent sequence differs by one nucleotide. The chain is built from TRBV4-3 and TRBJ2-7; no reliable D call. Per the germline V gene, CDR1 is LGHNA and CDR2 is YSLEER. The CDR3 consists of 14 residues. CDR3 sequence (DNA): TGCACCAGCAGCCAAGGAACGGATACCTACGAGCAGTACTTC. Its translation is CTSSQGTDTYEQYF.

This clonotype has ten or more counts. This rearrangement joins TRBV7-8 to TRBJ2-3, with 12 positions matching TRBD2. The CDR3 is 16 amino acids. Trimming at V came to 5 bases and at J to 0 bases, leaving 3 bases not matched to a gene. Germline lookup yields CDR1 SGHVS and CDR2 FQNEAQ. CDR3 sequence reads: CASSQGLAGSTDTQYF. CDR3 DNA: TGTGCCAGCAGCCAAGGACTAGCGGGGAGCACAGATACGCAGTATTTT.

This clonotype has at least ten counts. The V gene is TRBV7-9, the J gene TRBJ2-3, with D tentatively TRBD1 or TRBD2 (5 bases each). The CDR3 runs to 13 residues. V was clipped by 0 bases and J by 4 bases, with 5 bases between them. Looked up from germline, CDR1 is SEHNR and CDR2 is FQNEAQ (reference sequence). The chain's CDR3 is CASSLAGADTQYF. The CDR3 DNA sequence: TGTGCCAGCAGCTTAGCGGGGGCAGATACGCAGTATTTT. Filled out from reference TRBV7-9 and TRBJ2-3, the complete variable domain reads DTGVSQNPRHKITKRGQNVTFRCDPISEHNRLYWYRQTLGQGPEFLTYFQNEAQLEKSRLLSDRFSAERPKGSFSTLEIQRTEQGDSAMYLCASSLAGADTQYFGPGTRLTVL.

This clonotype was detected ten times or more. V is TRBV19 and J is TRBJ1-1; D possibly corresponds to TRBD1 (6 bases). Germline V gene lookup returns CDR1 LNHDA and CDR2 SQIVND (reference sequence). The length of the CDR3 is 15 residues. Between the trimmed V and J ends, which lost 7 bases and 4 bases, there was a span of 19 bases. DNA for the CDR3: TGTGCCAGTACCCTTGGGGACACCGGGGGCACTGAAGCTTTCTTT. It translates to CASTLGDTGGTEAFF.

This clonotype came up many times. The chain is built from TRBV5-1 and TRBJ2-7; 8 bases agree with TRBD1. The germline CDR1 and CDR2 sequences are SGHRS and YFSETQ. The CDR3 length is 13 residues. The V segment lost 4 bases and the J segment 6 bases; nucleotides outside the gene matches: 6. DNA for the CDR3: TGCGCCAGCAGCCGGACAGGGTCTGGCGAGCAGTACTTC. This translates into CASSRTGSGEQYF.

A remark on this clonotype: A much more abundant neighbour one base away suggests this may be a read error. This chain uses TRBV5-1 with TRBJ2-1, with a tentative D call TRBD1 (6 bases). The CDR3 is 17 residues long. CDR1 is SGHRS, CDR2 YFSETQ, per germline. The CDR3 spells CASSLWVPTGTYNERFF. CDR3 nucleotide sequence: TGCGCCAGCAGCTTGTGGGTACCGACAGGAACCTACAATGAGCGGTTCTTC. Drawing the rest from reference TRBV5-1 and TRBJ2-1, the complete variable domain is KAGVTQTPRYLIKTRGQQVTLSCSPISGHRSVSWYQQTPGQGLQFLFEYFSETQRNKGNFPGRFSGRQFSNSRSEMNVSTLELGDSALYLCASSLWVPTGTYNERFFGPGTRLTVL.

There are many counts of this clonotype. The chain has TRBV7-9 and TRBJ2-7; TRBD1 matches 7 bases. This CDR3 is 18 amino acids long. The junction had 16 bases not matched to a gene; V was cut back by 2 bases and J by 3 bases. The germline V gene has CDR1 SEHNR and CDR2 FQNEAQ (reference sequence). Here the CDR3 reads CASSLFGGPGTASYEQYF. CDR3 sequence (DNA): TGTGCCAGCAGCTTATTTGGGGGCCCCGGGACAGCAAGCTACGAGCAGTACTTC.

This clonotype was observed many times. The J gene is TRBJ1-1, the V gene TRBV30, with D possibly being TRBD1 (6 bases). The CDR3 contains 12 residues. Germline CDR1 reads GTSNPN; CDR2 reads SVGIG (reference sequence). The CDR3 loop reads CMLRGENTEAFF. CDR3 DNA: TGTATGCTAAGGGGGGAGAACACTGAAGCTTTCTTT.

A word on this clonotype: Compared with germline, one end of the junction differs, possibly owing to a read error. V is TRBV7-6 and J is TRBJ2-3; D uncertain. The germline gives CDR1 SGHVS, CDR2 FNYEAQ. The CDR3 has 12 residues. DNA for the CDR3: TGTGCCAGCAGCTCAGCGCGAAATACGCTGTATTTT. It yields the protein CASSSARNTLYF.

The V call is TRBV4-1, the J call TRBJ2-7, with 13 bases aligning to TRBD2. The CDR3 spans 14 residues. V gave up 4 bases and J gave up 6 bases; unmatched junction bases: 3. From germline, CDR1 is MGHRA and CDR2 YSYEKL. CDR3 residues: CASSPGTSGTEQYF. DNA of the CDR3: TGCGCCAGCAGCCCGGGGACTAGCGGGACCGAGCAGTACTTC.

This clonotype has more than one count but fewer than ten. This chain links TRBV7-3 with TRBJ2-3; no reliable D call. V was shortened by 4 bases and J by 8 bases, with 13 bases between the two germline ends. This CDR3 spans 13 amino acids. CDR1 and CDR2 from the germline V gene are SGHTA and FQGTGA. The CDR3 is CASSSQEPGTQYF. The CDR3 DNA is TGTGCCAGCAGCTCGCAGGAGCCGGGTACGCAGTATTTT.

This clonotype was detected many times. The gene calls are TRBV11-2 and TRBJ2-3; tentatively, D is TRBD1 or TRBD2 (6 bases each). The CDR3 has 15 amino acids. Germline CDR1 and CDR2: SGHAT and FQNNGV. V was shortened by 3 bases and J by 2 bases, with 12 bases between the two germline ends. CDR3 region: CASSLDGGPTDTQYF. CDR3 in DNA: TGTGCCAGCAGCTTGGATGGGGGGCCCACAGATACGCAGTATTTT.

This clonotype has only a few counts. V usage is TRBV11-2 and J usage is TRBJ2-1; D perhaps matches TRBD1 (5 bases). The CDR3 is 14 residues long. Germline CDR1 is SGHAT and CDR2 is FQNNGV. V was trimmed by 5 bases and J by 3 bases, leaving 11 bases between them. The CDR3 DNA sequence: TGTGCCAGCAGCCCCCTAGGGGTCTACAATGAGCAGTTCTTC. Amino acid sequence: CASSPLGVYNEQFF. Complete variable domain (other parts from reference TRBV11-2 and TRBJ2-1): EAGVAQSPRYKIIEKRQSVAFWCNPISGHATLYWYQQILGQGPKLLIQFQNNGVVDDSQLPKDRFSAERLKGVDSTLKIQPAKLEDSAVYLCASSPLGVYNEQFFGPGTRLTVL.

The chain couples TRBV19 to TRBJ2-2; D unclear. This CDR3 is built from 12 residues. Trimming cost V 4 bases and J 5 bases, with 5 bases left between them. Germline lookup yields CDR1 LNHDA and CDR2 SQIVND (reference sequence). The DNA for the CDR3 is TGTGCCAGTAGTACCATAACCGGGGAGCTGTTTTTT. It encodes CASSTITGELFF. Filled out from reference TRBV19 and TRBJ2-2, the complete variable domain reads DGGITQSPKYLFRKEGQNVTLSCEQNLNHDAMYWYRQDPGQGLRLIYYSQIVNDFQKGDIAEGYSVSREKKESFPLTVTSAQKNPTAFYLCASSTITGELFFGEGSRLTVL.

This clonotype was seen many times. This sequence joins TRBV27 and TRBJ1-6, with TRBD1 matching over 7 bases. Trimming cost V 6 bases and J 7 bases; bases outside gene matches: 9. Germline lookup yields CDR1 MNHEY and CDR2 SMNVEV (reference sequence). CDR3 length equals 15 residues. This CDR3 reads CASRLKGARNSPLHF. The CDR3 DNA follows: TGTGCCAGCAGGCTGAAGGGGGCCAGGAATTCACCCCTCCACTTT.

This clonotype was found many times. The rearrangement joins TRBV27 to TRBJ2-6; no clear D. The CDR3 extends over 15 amino acids. The germline V gene encodes CDR1 MNHEY and CDR2 SMNVEV (reference sequence). V was pared by 2 bases and J by 2 bases, with 7 bases between. The CDR3 nucleotides read TGTGCCAGCAGTTTAGGGGTTACTGGGGCCAACGTCCTGACTTTC. Translating it yields CASSLGVTGANVLTF.

This clonotype occurred a few times. This rearrangement joins TRBV19 to TRBJ1-5; TRBD1 is a possible D gene (5 bases). V was pared by 7 bases and J by 5 bases, with 21 bases between. The CDR3 has 16 amino acids. Germline-derived CDR1 and CDR2 are LNHDA and SQIVND (reference sequence). Here the CDR3 DNA reads TGTGCCAGTACCGATCGGCAGGCAGGGAGTTATCAGCCCCAGCATTTT. Translating it yields CASTDRQAGSYQPQHF.

The chain joins TRBV28 to TRBJ2-3; 9 nucleotides line up with TRBD2. CDR1 is MDHEN and CDR2 is SYDVKM in the germline V gene. The CDR3 sequence is 16 residues long. The J segment lost 4 bases and the V segment lost 8 bases, leaving 13 bases of the junction unmatched. The CDR3 nucleotides are TGTGCCAGCCAACTAGCGGGCCACCCCCCCCCAGATACGCAGTATTTT. It codes for CASQLAGHPPPDTQYF.

This clonotype was found many times. The V gene is TRBV10-2, the J gene TRBJ1-5; TRBD1 might be the D (6 bases). This CDR3 contains 14 residues. Germline CDR1 reads WSHSY; CDR2 reads SAAADI. V was pared by 4 bases and J by 7 bases, with 14 bases between. The CDR3 DNA sequence: TGCGCCAGCAGTGTAGGGGGGCTAGAACAGCCCCAGCATTTT. The encoded protein is CASSVGGLEQPQHF.

As for this clonotype: Mismatch with germline at one junction end may stem from a read error. The V and J genes are TRBV11-3 and TRBJ2-7, with D hard to call. Germline V gene lookup returns CDR1 SGHNT and CDR2 YENEEA. The CDR3 has 11 residues. This chain's CDR3 is CSSSSPYEQYF. The CDR3 DNA follows: TGTTCCAGCAGCTCGCCCTACGAGCAGTACTTC.

Many counts were recorded for this clonotype. The J gene is TRBJ2-7, the V gene TRBV7-9; a weak D match, TRBD2 (5 bases). Germline V CDR1 and CDR2: SEHNR, FQNEAQ (reference sequence). CDR3 length: 13 residues. The V end was cut by 4 bases, the J end by 7 bases, with 14 bases between. This chain's CDR3 is CASSSLPPGEQYF. The CDR3 nucleotides read TGTGCCAGCAGCTCGCTTCCGCCGGGGGAGCAGTACTTC.

This clonotype was detected many times. The V and J genes are TRBV7-9 and TRBJ2-4, with TRBD2 matching 8 bases. CDR3 length: 16 amino acids. The V gene's germline CDR1 is SEHNR and CDR2 FQNEAQ (reference sequence). Unmatched junction bases numbered 9, after V lost 3 bases and J lost 5 bases. The CDR3 is CASSFISTSGENIQYF. CDR3 DNA sequence: TGTGCCAGCAGCTTTATCAGTACTAGCGGAGAAAACATTCAGTACTTC.